This T cell receptor (beta chain) was recovered during a study of beta chain features in type 1 diabetes. About the research overall: Cell yields, age and gender were similar between patients and healthy donors. All samples combined gave roughly 100,000,000 sorted cells for examination.

Expressed TCRB transcripts were sequenced because the entire RNA isolate underwent reverse transcription. The method was immunoSEQ multiplex PCR; TCRdb's version includes in-frame clones alone and lacks a portion of them. Here the sample spans about 370,000 clones, more than 13% being singletons. One heparinised blood draw, averaging roughly 0.12 L, came from each donor. Germline values: CDR1 KGHSH, CDR2 LQKENI. Trimming cost V 2 bases and J 2 bases; bases outside gene matches: 7. This CDR3 contains 17 residues. Sequencing was performed on naive CD4+ T cells from blood. The chain uses TRBV18 and TRBJ2-2, with 8 bases matching TRBD1. The clonotype originates from a woman between 18 and 29 years old in good health. CDR3 DNA sequence: TGTGCCAGCTCACCAATTGGCAGGGGGCTTAACACCGGGGAGCTGTTTTTT. Translated: CASSPIGRGLNTGELFF.